The rows below give T cell receptor beta chains drawn from one sample of a study of cytomegalovirus exposure and HLA in healthy donors. Only in-frame clones appear in the TCRdb table, and some are missing; sequencing was by immunoSEQ multiplex PCR. The sample lists over 100,000 clones, 75% to 85% occurring once. The sample consisted of PBMCs. Every receptor here comes from a woman under 30 in good health and CMV-seropositive. Each CDR3 is given with its conserved first and last residue. A D gene is named only where the DNA matches it firmly. Some rows have no size entry. The others give once, few or many, or a class for an expanded clone.

TRBJ2-5,few,TRBD2,TRBV20-1,TGCAGTGCGATAGCGGGAGAGACCCAGTACTTC,CSAIAGETQYF
TRBJ1-6,.,.,TRBV16,TGTGCCAGCAGCCTTTCGAGGACAGATAATTCACCCCTCCACTTT,CASSLSRTDNSPLHF
TRBJ1-1,.,TRBD1,TRBV2,TGTGCCAGCAGCTACCAGGGGGCAGCTTTCTTT,CASSYQGAAFF
TRBJ2-5,.,.,TRBV7-9,TGTGCCAGCAGCTTAGCGGTCGGCGGGGAGACCCAGTACTTC,CASSLAVGGETQYF
TRBJ2-3,.,TRBD2,TRBV2,TGTGCCAGCAGTGAAGGGGCGGGGGCAGATACGCAGTATTTT,CASSEGAGADTQYF
TRBJ2-5,.,.,TRBV6-1,TGTGCCAGCAGTGAACGACCCGTCGGGGAGACCCAGTACTTC,CASSERPVGETQYF
TRBJ2-7,.,TRBD2,TRBV11-1,TGTGCCAGCAGCCCGGGACTAGGACGCTACGAGCAGTACTTC,CASSPGLGRYEQYF
TRBJ2-6,.,.,TRBV2,TGTGCCAGCAGTGCGTCCAGGGTGGCTGGGGCCAACGTCCTGACTTTC,CASSASRVAGANVLTF
TRBJ2-1,.,.,TRBV7-9,TGTGCCAGCAGCTTAGGAGGGTTGGACAATGAGCAGTTCTTC,CASSLGGLDNEQFF
TRBJ2-1,few,.,TRBV25-1,TGTGCCAGCAGTGGCGGGTCCTACAATGAGCAGTTCTTC,CASSGGSYNEQFF
TRBJ2-7,.,TRBD1,TRBV5-8,TGTGCCAGCAGCATCCCGACAGGGCTTACTTACCCCTACTTC,CASSIPTGLTYPYF
TRBJ2-3,.,TRBD2,TRBV28,TGTGCCAGCACCCCCTTTCGGGAGGTCCCAGATACGCAGTATTTT,CASTPFREVPDTQYF
TRBJ2-2,.,.,TRBV6-6,TGTGCCAGCACCCGGGACTTAGCCACCGGGGAGCTGTTTTTT,CASTRDLATGELFF
TRBJ1-2,.,.,TRBV6-5,TGTGCCAGCAGTGACTGGGACGCGGCTAAGGGGAGGAACACCTTC,CASSDWDAAKGRNTF
TRBJ2-7,once,TRBD2,TRBV4-1,TGCGCCAGCAGCCGGCGATTACTGCGGGAGTTGATTCGGGAGCAGTACTTC,CASSRRLLRELIREQYF
TRBJ2-3,.,TRBD2,TRBV9,TGTGCCAGCATATCCGGGACTAGTACCTTCCCTCCGCAGTATTTT,CASISGTSTFPPQYF
TRBJ1-2,.,.,TRBV4-1,TGCGCCAGCAGCCAGCTCTCCCAGCGCGACTATGGCTACACCTTC,CASSQLSQRDYGYTF
TRBJ2-3,.,TRBD2,TRBV28,TGTGCCAGCAGTTCGTGGACTAGCGGCACAGATACGCAGTATTTT,CASSSWTSGTDTQYF
TRBJ1-2,.,.,TRBV29-1,TGCAGCGCCTCTGTTGGCTACACCTTC,CSASVGYTF
TRBJ1-3,.,.,TRBV19,TGTGCCAGTACCCTGGGCAGGGACTCTGGAAACACCATATATTTT,CASTLGRDSGNTIYF
TRBJ1-5,once,TRBD1,TRBV7-8,TGTGCCAGCAGCTGGACAGGGGCCTATAGCAATCAGCCCCAGCATTTT,CASSWTGAYSNQPQHF
TRBJ2-7,.,.,TRBV11-1,TGTGCCAGCAGCTTAGGCCAGGGTAGGGCCTACGAGCAGTACTTC,CASSLGQGRAYEQYF
TRBJ2-7,.,TRBD1,TRBV28,TGTGCCAGCAGTTTAACAGGGGCCACCTACGAGCAGTACTTC,CASSLTGATYEQYF
TRBJ2-5,.,TRBD2,TRBV5-6,TGTGCCAGCAGCGGACTAGCGGGAGGGGAAGAGACCCAGTACTTC,CASSGLAGGEETQYF
TRBJ2-7,.,TRBD1,TRBV6-6,TGTGCCAGCAGTCCGCCTCCGGGACAGGGGATCTACGAGCAGTACTTC,CASSPPPGQGIYEQYF
TRBJ2-3,.,TRBD2,TRBV7-9,TGTGCCAGCAGCCGAGGGACTAGCGGGAGGAGGACAGATACGCAGTATTTT,CASSRGTSGRRTDTQYF
TRBJ2-1,few,TRBD1,TRBV11-2,TGTGCCAGCAGCTCCGGGACAGGGGGCTACAATGAGCAGTTCTTC,CASSSGTGGYNEQFF
TRBJ2-5,.,TRBD2,TRBV9,TGTGCCAGCAGCCCCCTCCTAGCGGGAGGTAGTGAGACCCAGTACTTC,CASSPLLAGGSETQYF
TRBJ1-5,.,.,TRBV6-6,TGTGCCAGCACCAAAGAGGGGGATCAGCCCCAGCATTTT,CASTKEGDQPQHF
TRBJ2-7,.,TRBD1,TRBV15,TGTGCCACCAGCGGGACAGTTCCGGCACCCTACGAGCAGTACTTC,CATSGTVPAPYEQYF
TRBJ1-4,.,.,TRBV6-5,TGTGCCAGCAGTTACTCTCCCGAGGCTAACGAAAAACTGTTTTTT,CASSYSPEANEKLFF
TRBJ2-6,.,.,TRBV7-2,TGTGCCAGCAGCTTATGGACTCGAAACGTCCTGACTTTC,CASSLWTRNVLTF
TRBJ2-1,.,TRBD2,TRBV6-5,TGTGCCAGCAGGTCTAGCGGTACCTACAATGAGCAGTTCTTC,CASRSSGTYNEQFF
TRBJ1-1,.,TRBD1,TRBV19,TGTGCCAGTAGTATAGTTTCAGGGGGCACTGAAGCTTTCTTT,CASSIVSGGTEAFF
TRBJ1-1,.,.,TRBV27,TGTGCCAGCAGTTTATTGGGAGCCTTGAACACTGAAGCTTTCTTT,CASSLLGALNTEAFF
TRBJ1-1,.,.,TRBV7-9,TGTGCCAGCAGCTTACTAACCAATACCCGGGGAGGGATGAACACTGAAGCTTTCTTT,CASSLLTNTRGGMNTEAFF
TRBJ1-2,.,TRBD1,TRBV7-9,TGTGCCAGCAGCTTAGGGGGACAGGGGGCGAGTGGCTACACCTTC,CASSLGGQGASGYTF
TRBJ2-7,.,.,TRBV6-5,TGTGCCAGCAGGGCGGGTCCGGAGCAGTACTTC,CASRAGPEQYF
TRBJ2-7,.,TRBD2,TRBV18,TGTGCCAGCTCACCACCGTCGAGCGGGAGTGGCGAGCAGTACTTC,CASSPPSSGSGEQYF
TRBJ2-1,.,TRBD2,TRBV7-8,TGTGCCAGCAGCTTAAGGTCTAGCGGGAGGGACAATGAGCAGTTCTTC,CASSLRSSGRDNEQFF
TRBJ2-3,.,TRBD2,TRBV5-4,TGTGCCAGCAGCCGTTCTAGCGGGAGGCACATAGATACGCAGTATTTT,CASSRSSGRHIDTQYF
TRBJ2-1,.,.,TRBV9,TGTGCCAGCAGCCCCGACTTGAGCTCCTACAATGAGCAGTTCTTC,CASSPDLSSYNEQFF
TRBJ2-1,.,TRBD2,TRBV30,TGTGCCTGGATGAAAAGCGGGAGCTCCTACAATGAGCAGTTCTTC,CAWMKSGSSYNEQFF
TRBJ1-4,.,TRBD1,TRBV15,TGTGCCACCAGCAGAGGGGGGACAGTGTATGAAAAACTGTTTTTT,CATSRGGTVYEKLFF
TRBJ2-2,.,TRBD1,TRBV15,TGTGCCACCAGCAGAGGCTTACAGGGGGGCTTGGGGGAGCTGTTTTTT,CATSRGLQGGLGELFF
TRBJ1-1,.,.,TRBV18,TGTGCCAGCTCAAGCAACACAGGGAGCTTTTCGAACACTGAAGCTTTCTTT,CASSSNTGSFSNTEAFF
TRBJ2-2,once,.,TRBV6-5,TGTGCCAGCCTACCGGGAGACACCGGGGAGCTGTTTTTT,CASLPGDTGELFF
TRBJ2-7,once,TRBD1,TRBV28,TGTGCCAGCAGTCTTACCGGGACAGGAGGTGACGAGCAGTACTTC,CASSLTGTGGDEQYF
TRBJ1-5,once,.,TRBV6-1,TGTGCCAGCAGTGACCAGGGGTCTCAGCCCCAGCATTTT,CASSDQGSQPQHF
TRBJ1-1,.,.,TRBV6-5,TGTGCCAGCAGTTCCCCGGGGGACACTGAAGCTTTCTTT,CASSSPGDTEAFF
TRBJ1-4,.,.,TRBV11-2,TGTGCCAGCAGCTCGACGGAGGAGAAGCTGTTTTTT,CASSSTEEKLFF
TRBJ1-2,few,.,TRBV28,TGTGCCAGCAGCCTACATCAGGGCGGGAATGGCTACACCTTC,CASSLHQGGNGYTF
TRBJ2-3,.,TRBD2,TRBV6-1,TGTGCCAGCGGTCGACCTAGCGGATTCACAGATACGCAGTATTTT,CASGRPSGFTDTQYF
TRBJ1-4,once,.,TRBV19,TGTGCCAGTCGTGAGGGATCAACTAATGAAAAACTGTTTTTT,CASREGSTNEKLFF